These T cell receptor beta chains were read from a single sample in a study of control samples from healthy donors and cancer patients. TCRdb keeps only in-frame clones here, not all; method: immunoSEQ multiplex PCR. The data contain 63,000 or so clones, nearly 85% of them singletons. Sequenced sample: blood. The receptors originated from a man between 45 and 60 years old in good health. CDR3s include the opening cysteine and the closing phenylalanine or tryptophan. The order of the fields is V gene, D gene, J gene, clone size, CDR3 DNA, CDR3 protein. D genes are given only for firm matches. Clone size is stated in some rows and not others, as once, few, many or a class when expanded.

TRBV19	TRBD1	TRBJ1-5	once	TGTGCCAGTAGTCTCCCCGGGACAGGGTATCAGCCCCAGCATTTT	CASSLPGTGYQPQHF
TRBV6-6	-	TRBJ1-3	-	TGTGCCAGCAGTTACGGTAACTCTGGAAACACCATATATTTT	CASSYGNSGNTIYF
TRBV18	TRBD1	TRBJ2-1	-	TGTGCCAGCTCACTTGGACAGGGGGTATCCAATGAGCAGTTCTTC	CASSLGQGVSNEQFF
TRBV24-1	-	TRBJ2-1	-	TGTGCCACGAACCCGGGACTTAACAATGAGCAGTTCTTC	CATNPGLNNEQFF
TRBV5-4	TRBD2	TRBJ2-3	-	TGTGCCAGCAGCTTGGCCGGGCGGGGGGCCTTCACAGATACGCAGTATTTT	CASSLAGRGAFTDTQYF
TRBV5-6	-	TRBJ1-2	few	TGTGCCAGCAGCTTGCCTGGGGGGGACTATGGCTACACCTTC	CASSLPGGDYGYTF
TRBV11-2	-	TRBJ2-5	-	TGTGCCAGCAGCCCGGTTGGTCGATGGGAGACCCAGTACTTC	CASSPVGRWETQYF
TRBV6-4	-	TRBJ1-6	-	TGTGCCAGCAGTGGACAGTCCGGGGGTTCACCCCTCCACTTT	CASSGQSGGSPLHF
TRBV12-3/TRBV12-4	-	TRBJ2-7	once	TGTGCCAGCAGTCGTACCTACGAGCAGTACTTC	CASSRTYEQYF
TRBV30	-	TRBJ1-2	-	TGTGCCTGGGGTGGCAGGGGCACTAGCGGCTACACCTTC	CAWGGRGTSGYTF
TRBV11-2	-	TRBJ1-2	-	TGTGCCAGCAGCTTAGTCTCCGGAGCTAACTATGGCTACACCTTC	CASSLVSGANYGYTF
TRBV2	-	TRBJ1-6	-	TGTGCCTCAAGGGAGGCAAAGAATAATTCACCCCTCCACTTT	CASREAKNNSPLHF
TRBV7-6	-	TRBJ2-3	-	TGTGCCAGCAGCGGCCACAGGCGAGTCCCCCCAGATACGCAGTATTTT	CASSGHRRVPPDTQYF
TRBV5-1	-	TRBJ2-1	-	TGCGCCAGCAGCTTAACAGCCGACCTCAATGAGCAGTTCTTC	CASSLTADLNEQFF
TRBV11-3	-	TRBJ1-1	-	TGTGCCAGCAGCTTCAGGGCTCTCGTAGCTTTCTTT	CASSFRALVAFF
TRBV3-1/TRBV3-2	TRBD2	TRBJ2-3	-	TGTGCCAGCAGCCCACACCTAGCGGGAGACGGCACAGATACGCAGTATTTT	CASSPHLAGDGTDTQYF
TRBV29-1	-	TRBJ2-7	few	TGCAGCGCCTCAAAGGAAGCCTACGAGCAGTACTTC	CSASKEAYEQYF
TRBV7-8	TRBD2	TRBJ2-1	-	TGTGCCAGCAGAGGCGATGGACTAGCGGGAGAGATTAAGTACAATGAGCAGTTCTTC	CASRGDGLAGEIKYNEQFF
TRBV2	TRBD1	TRBJ1-5	once	TGTGCCAGCAGTGTTTGGAGGGGGCCCCAGCCCCAGCATTTT	CASSVWRGPQPQHF
TRBV15	-	TRBJ1-3	-	TGTGCCACCAGCAGAGATTTTCAGGGAACCGCTGGAAACACCATATATTTT	CATSRDFQGTAGNTIYF
TRBV6-5	-	TRBJ2-7	-	TGTGCCAGCAGTTATTCGGGGCTCGAGCAGTACTTC	CASSYSGLEQYF
TRBV6-2/TRBV6-3	-	TRBJ2-7	-	TGTGCCAGCAGTTACCGCGACGGAGGCGAGCAGTACTTC	CASSYRDGGEQYF
TRBV12-3/TRBV12-4	-	TRBJ1-2	-	TGTGCCAGCAGTTTGGGGATAGGTGGCTACACCTTC	CASSLGIGGYTF
TRBV7-2	-	TRBJ2-3	-	TGTGCCAGCAGCTTCACAGGGCCGAGGACAGATACGCAGTATTTT	CASSFTGPRTDTQYF
TRBV18	-	TRBJ2-2	-	TGTGCCAGCTCACCAGGGCTAGCGCCTCCGAACACCGGGGAGCTGTTTTTT	CASSPGLAPPNTGELFF
TRBV25-1	TRBD2	TRBJ2-2	-	TGTGCCAGCAGTGAACTAGCGGGAGGTTGGACCGGGGAGCTGTTTTTT	CASSELAGGWTGELFF
TRBV2	TRBD2	TRBJ2-1	-	TGTGCCAGCAGGGTAGCGGGGGAGCAGTTCTTC	CASRVAGEQFF
TRBV2	-	TRBJ2-7	few	TGTGCCAGCAGTCGGGGCAGGCTAGTCTCCTACGAGCAGTACTTC	CASSRGRLVSYEQYF
TRBV24-1	-	TRBJ2-1	-	TGTGCCACCAGTGATTCCGACAGGTACAATGAGCAGTTCTTC	CATSDSDRYNEQFF
TRBV4-3	-	TRBJ1-2	-	TGCGCCAGCAGCCAAGAACGCAGTCTTCAGTATGGCTACACCTTC	CASSQERSLQYGYTF
TRBV5-1	TRBD1	TRBJ1-2	once	TGCGCCAGCAGCTCGGGACAGATGGGGAACTATGGCTACACCTTC	CASSSGQMGNYGYTF
TRBV19	-	TRBJ2-3	-	TGTGCCAGTAGTATCCCATTCCCGGGAGCGGGCCTCACAGATACGCAGTATTTT	CASSIPFPGAGLTDTQYF
TRBV6-5	-	TRBJ1-2	-	TGTGCCAGCAGTTTAGGGGGAAATGGCTACACCTTC	CASSLGGNGYTF
TRBV6-2/TRBV6-3	-	TRBJ2-2	-	TGTGCCAGCAGTTATTATCCCACCGGGGAGCTGTTTTTT	CASSYYPTGELFF
TRBV15	-	TRBJ1-3	-	TGTGCCACCAGCGTAGGACTAAGCTCTGGAAACACCATATATTTT	CATSVGLSSGNTIYF
TRBV5-5	-	TRBJ2-7	-	TGTGCCAGCAGCTCTAGGGGGGAAGTGGGCTACGAGCAGTACTTC	CASSSRGEVGYEQYF
TRBV3-1/TRBV3-2	-	TRBJ2-7	-	TGTGCCAGCAGCCCTGCCCCAGTCCCCTCCTACGAGCAGTACTTC	CASSPAPVPSYEQYF
TRBV6-2/TRBV6-3	-	TRBJ1-2	-	TGTGCCAGCAGCAAAGGAACAGTCTATGGCTACACCTTC	CASSKGTVYGYTF
TRBV20-1	TRBD2	TRBJ2-1	-	TGCAGTGCTAGTCGTAGCGGGAGGGCCGATGAGCAGTTCTTC	CSASRSGRADEQFF
TRBV19	-	TRBJ1-5	-	TGTGCCAGTAGTATAGTGACGGGGACGGGCAATCAGCCCCAGCATTTT	CASSIVTGTGNQPQHF
TRBV4-3	-	TRBJ2-3	-	TGCGCCAGCAGCCAAGACCCCGGGGGCACAGATACGCAGTATTTT	CASSQDPGGTDTQYF
TRBV30	TRBD1	TRBJ1-5	once	TGTGCCTGGAGTATCAACCAGGGGGGAAGAGGCAATCAGCCCCAGCATTTT	CAWSINQGGRGNQPQHF
TRBV6-5	TRBD1	TRBJ2-5	once	TGTGCCAGCAGTTCGTCAGGGGGCGCGGGAGAGACCCAGTACTTC	CASSSSGGAGETQYF
TRBV6-5	-	TRBJ2-7	-	TGTGCCAGCACTATCGGGACTCGGAACTACGAGCAGTACTTC	CASTIGTRNYEQYF